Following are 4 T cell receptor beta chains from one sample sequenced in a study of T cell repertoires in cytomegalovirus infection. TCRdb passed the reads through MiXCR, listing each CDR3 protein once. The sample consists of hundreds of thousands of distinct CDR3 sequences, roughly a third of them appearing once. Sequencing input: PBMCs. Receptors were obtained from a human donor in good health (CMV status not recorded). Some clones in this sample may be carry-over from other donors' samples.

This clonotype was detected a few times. The CDR3 protein is CATMDGGLHEQYF. In DNA form, the CDR3 reads TGTGCCACCATGGACGGGGGGCTACACGAGCAGTACTTC. The chain recombines TRBV6-5 with TRBJ2-7, with TRBD2 as a possible D gene (7 bases). This CDR3 region has 13 residues. CDR1 is MNHEY and CDR2 is SVGAGI in the germline V gene. Trimming shortened V by 10 bases and J by 5 bases, and 18 bases separated the two germline ends.

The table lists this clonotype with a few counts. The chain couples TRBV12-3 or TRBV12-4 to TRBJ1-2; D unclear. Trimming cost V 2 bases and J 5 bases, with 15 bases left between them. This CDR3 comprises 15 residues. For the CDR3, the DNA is TGTGCCAGCAGTTTACGGCAGTCACCATCATATGGCTACACCTTC. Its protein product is CASSLRQSPSYGYTF.

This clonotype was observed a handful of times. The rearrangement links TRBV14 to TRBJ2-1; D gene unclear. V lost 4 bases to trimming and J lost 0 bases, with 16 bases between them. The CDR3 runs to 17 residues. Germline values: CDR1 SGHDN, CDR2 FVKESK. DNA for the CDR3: TGTGCCAGCAGCCGGAGCCCAGTTTTCAGCTCCTACAATGAGCAGTTCTTC. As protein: CASSRSPVFSSYNEQFF.

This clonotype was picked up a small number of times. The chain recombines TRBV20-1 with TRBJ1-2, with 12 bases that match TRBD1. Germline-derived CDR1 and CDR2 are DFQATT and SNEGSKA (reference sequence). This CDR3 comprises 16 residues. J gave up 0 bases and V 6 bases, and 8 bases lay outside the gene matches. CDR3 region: CSAAGTGGASNYGYTF. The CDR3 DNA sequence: TGCAGTGCCGCCGGGACAGGGGGCGCCTCTAACTATGGCTACACCTTC.